The 25 T cell receptor beta chains below come from one sample, sequenced in a study of cytomegalovirus exposure and HLA in healthy donors. The PCR ran on 60 Vbeta and 13 Jbeta primers. Assay: immunoSEQ multiplex PCR; the TCRdb copy retains only in-frame clones and omits some. The sample lists 150,000 to 200,000 clones, 68% occurring once. Sequences were obtained from PBMCs. The receptor source for this set is a man aged 50 to 59 in good health and CMV-seronegative.

This chain connects TRBV11-2 to TRBJ2-3; 7 nucleotides align to TRBD1. Germline trimming cut 4 bases from V and 5 bases from J; bases unmatched to any gene: 9. Germline V gene lookup returns CDR1 SGHAT and CDR2 FQNNGV. The CDR3 has 15 amino acids. The CDR3 reads CASSSSGRGLDTQYF. The CDR3 coding sequence is TGTGCCAGCAGCTCTTCGGGCAGGGGGTTAGATACGCAGTATTTT.

This clone was recorded a few times. The V call is TRBV4-2, the J call TRBJ2-2; D possibly corresponds to TRBD1 (5 bases). This CDR3 is built from 15 residues. The germline V and J ends were trimmed by 0 bases and 7 bases, with 12 bases remaining between them. Per germline, CDR1 LGHNA and CDR2 YNFKEQ. The CDR3 protein is CASSQDQAGLGELFF. For the CDR3, the DNA is TGTGCCAGCAGCCAAGATCAAGCAGGGCTCGGGGAGCTGTTTTTT.

This CDR3 reads CASRKGDLTDTQYF. In DNA form, the CDR3 reads TGCGCCAGCCGGAAGGGGGATCTCACAGATACGCAGTATTTT. V is TRBV5-1 and J is TRBJ2-3, with D perhaps TRBD1 (6 bases). V lost 7 bases and J 2 bases, leaving 14 bases between the germline ends. The V gene's germline CDR1 is SGHRS and CDR2 YFSETQ. This CDR3 is built from 14 residues.

The chain couples TRBV18 to TRBJ2-5, with TRBD2 identical over 9 bases. Germline lookup yields CDR1 KGHSH and CDR2 LQKENI. The CDR3 loop spans 15 amino acids. The trim removed 2 bases at V and 5 bases at J, leaving 6 bases unmatched. The DNA of the CDR3 is TGTGCCAGCTCACCAATGGCGGGGGGGCGCGAGACCCAGTACTTC. Residues: CASSPMAGGRETQYF.

The chain carries TRBV28 and TRBJ2-5; a possible D gene is TRBD1 (6 bases). The CDR3 has 14 residues. The V gene's germline CDR1 is MDHEN and CDR2 SYDVKM. V was clipped by 5 bases and J by 1 base, with 11 bases between them. CDR3 nucleotide sequence: TGTGCCAGCAGTCCCGGGACAATCCAAGAGACCCAGTACTTC. Translated: CASSPGTIQETQYF.

This clone was seen a handful of times. The gene calls are TRBV7-9 and TRBJ1-6; TRBD1 matches at 7 bases. V was clipped by 4 bases and J by 13 bases; unmatched bases: 7. The V gene's germline CDR1 is SEHNR and CDR2 FQNEAQ (reference sequence). This CDR3 has 13 residues. CDR3 protein: CASSSTDRVPLHF. The CDR3 DNA reads TGTGCCAGCAGCTCTACCGACAGGGTCCCCCTCCACTTT.

This clone has a handful of counts. The genes are TRBV7-9 and TRBJ2-5, with D maybe TRBD2 (6 bases). The CDR3 consists of 16 residues. The germline CDR1 and CDR2 sequences are SEHNR and FQNEAQ (reference sequence). V dropped 1 base and J dropped 0 bases, with 12 bases sitting between them. CDR3 amino acids: CASSLVRGFDQETQYF. In nucleotides, the CDR3 is TGTGCCAGCAGCTTAGTTCGGGGGTTCGACCAAGAGACCCAGTACTTC.

The rearrangement joins TRBV10-3 to TRBJ2-7; 12 bases agree with TRBD1. The ends lost 7 bases at V and 6 bases at J; junction bases unmatched: 13. CDR1 is ENHRY, CDR2 SYGVKD, per germline. This CDR3 spans 16 amino acids. This CDR3 reads CAITPGQGAHLIEQYF. In nucleotides, the CDR3 is TGTGCCATCACCCCGGGACAGGGGGCTCACTTGATCGAGCAGTACTTC.

This clone was observed a few times. The V call is TRBV28, the J call TRBJ1-1; D is possibly TRBD1 (6 bases). With 9 bases removed from V and 11 bases from J, the gap between germline ends came to 19 bases. The germline gives CDR1 MDHEN, CDR2 SYDVKM. The CDR3 is made up of 12 amino acids. DNA of the CDR3: TGTGCCAGTTCACCGGGACACATGGGCGCTTTCTTT. Translation gives CASSPGHMGAFF.

Points on this clone: The junction departs from the called germline gene at one end, perhaps through a read error. This chain joins TRBV4-1 and TRBJ1-5; tentative D call: TRBD1 (5 bases). The CDR3 runs 14 residues. CDR1 and CDR2 (germline): MGHRA, YSYEKL. The CDR3 sequence: CASSQGSPGEPQHF. In DNA, the CDR3 is TGTGCCAGCAGCCAAGGATCCCCGGGGGAGCCCCAGCATTTT.

The chain uses TRBV6-4 and TRBJ1-4; 12 bases fit TRBD1. The CDR3 extends over 19 amino acids. Looked up from germline, CDR1 is MRHNA and CDR2 is SNTAGT. The ends lost 6 bases at V and 3 bases at J; junction bases unmatched: 14. The CDR3 loop reads CASRLGTGGAKNSNEKLFF. CDR3 nucleotide sequence: TGTGCCAGCAGGTTAGGGACAGGGGGCGCGAAGAATTCTAATGAAAAACTGTTTTTT.

This clone has a handful of counts. The chain couples TRBV6-5 to TRBJ1-2, with D maybe TRBD1 (5 bases). CDR1 and CDR2 from the germline V gene are MNHEY and SVGAGI. The V end lost 7 bases, the J end lost 7 bases, and 13 bases lay between the germline ends. This CDR3 is 12 amino acids long. In DNA, the CDR3 is TGTGCCAGCACTGTCTCGGGGGGTGGCTACACCTTC. This codes for CASTVSGGGYTF.

CDR3 DNA: TGTGCCAGCTCACCAAGTAGTCAGGGGAACACTGAAGCTTTCTTT. Translated, it gives CASSPSSQGNTEAFF. The chain joins TRBV18 to TRBJ1-1, with D maybe TRBD1 (5 bases). Per germline, CDR1 KGHSH and CDR2 LQKENI. The CDR3 is made up of 15 amino acids. Trimming pared 2 bases from V and 1 base from J, leaving 11 bases between.

This clone was counted a few times. The chain recombines TRBV23-1 with TRBJ2-7; 7 nucleotides align to TRBD1. TRBV23-1 is annotated as an ORF whose role is uncertain. V lost 2 bases to trimming and J lost 0 bases; unmatched junction nucleotides: 7. The CDR3 runs to 16 residues. For the CDR3, the DNA is TGCGCCAGCAGTCAACTTACTCAGGGGGTCTCCTACGAGCAGTACTTC. Amino acids: CASSQLTQGVSYEQYF.

The table lists this clone with a few counts. The chain employs TRBV18 and TRBJ1-1; D remains unclear. The CDR3 is made up of 16 amino acids. CDR1 is KGHSH, CDR2 LQKENI, per germline. Trimming removed 2 bases at V and 1 base at J, with 14 bases between. This CDR3 reads CASSPTNLQKNTEAFF. Here the CDR3 DNA reads TGTGCCAGCTCACCAACAAACCTACAGAAGAACACTGAAGCTTTCTTT.

The J gene is TRBJ1-4, the V gene TRBV18; 7 bases are a match to TRBD1. Germline CDR1 and CDR2: KGHSH and LQKENI. Losses at the gene ends were 6 bases for V and 0 bases for J; bases not matched to a gene: 16. This CDR3 comprises 19 residues. CDR3 region: CASSPTLTGMVATNEKLFF. CDR3 nucleotide sequence: TGTGCCAGCTCCCCTACCTTGACAGGGATGGTCGCAACTAATGAAAAACTGTTTTTT.

The V gene is TRBV6-5, the J gene TRBJ1-3; 9 bases align to TRBD1. Germline CDR1 and CDR2: MNHEY and SVGAGI. The CDR3 length is 15 residues. The V segment lost 0 bases and the J segment 6 bases; nucleotides outside the gene matches: 3. The CDR3 DNA reads as TGTGCCAGCAGTTACTCGGGACAGGGTGAAAACACCATATATTTT. It translates to CASSYSGQGENTIYF.

The chain is built from TRBV6-6 and TRBJ2-1, with D perhaps TRBD2 (5 bases). V was shortened by 2 bases and J by 4 bases, with 6 bases between the two germline ends. The CDR3 spans 13 residues. CDR1 and CDR2 from the germline V gene are MNHNY and SVGAGI (reference sequence). The CDR3 DNA is TGTGCCAGCAGTTACCGGGGTTACAATGAGCAGTTCTTC. This encodes CASSYRGYNEQFF.

The rearrangement uses TRBV6-1 and TRBJ2-7; tentative D call: TRBD1 (5 bases). V lost 2 bases, J lost 0 bases, and 11 bases lay in between. This CDR3 is built from 15 residues. The germline V gene has CDR1 MNHNS and CDR2 SASEGT. This CDR3 is CASSELGADSYEQYF. Written as DNA, the CDR3 is TGTGCCAGCAGTGAATTAGGGGCAGACTCCTACGAGCAGTACTTC.

The chain employs TRBV28 and TRBJ2-5; 10 positions match TRBD1. The germline V gene encodes CDR1 MDHEN and CDR2 SYDVKM. The V gene end was trimmed by 3 bases and the J gene end by 5 bases; junction bases not matched to a gene: 3. This CDR3 comprises 14 residues. CDR3 nucleotides: TGTGCCAGCAGTTTCGACAGGGGGCGGGAGACCCAGTACTTC. The encoded protein is CASSFDRGRETQYF.

The V and J genes are TRBV6-1 and TRBJ1-2; no clear D. From germline, CDR1 is MNHNS and CDR2 SASEGT. This CDR3 has 15 amino acids. Trimming took off 5 bases at V and 4 bases at J, with 17 bases between the two ends. CDR3 residues: CASSLTSGNSYGYTF. CDR3 DNA: TGTGCCAGCAGTCTTACCTCCGGGAACTCCTATGGCTACACCTTC.

This chain connects TRBV6-1 to TRBJ1-6; D is uncertain. The V end was cut by 3 bases, the J end by 3 bases, with 6 bases between. The CDR3 runs 14 residues. CDR1 and CDR2 from the germline V gene are MNHNS and SASEGT. The CDR3 is CASSDRLYNSPLHF. The CDR3 bases are TGTGCCAGCAGTGACAGGCTCTATAATTCACCCCTCCACTTT.

This clone turned up a few times. The chain couples TRBV7-2 to TRBJ1-1; D not resolved. V lost 1 base and J 1 base, leaving 7 bases between the germline ends. The V gene's germline CDR1 is SGHTA and CDR2 FQGNSA. The CDR3 covers 14 residues. CDR3 nucleotide sequence: TGTGCCAGCAGCTTAGGTCCGCGGAACACTGAAGCTTTCTTT. Translating gives CASSLGPRNTEAFF.

This clone was recorded a few times. The gene calls are TRBV15 and TRBJ1-5; D gene unclear. The CDR3 covers 16 residues. Deletions cut 0 bases from V and 0 bases from J, with 9 bases between. Germline V gene lookup returns CDR1 LNHNV and CDR2 YYDKDF (reference sequence). The chain's CDR3 is CATSRDRVGSNQPQHF. The CDR3 DNA is TGTGCCACCAGCAGAGATCGGGTGGGTAGCAATCAGCCCCAGCATTTT.

This clone came up once. The junction shows a germline mismatch at one end, possibly a read error. In DNA, the CDR3 is TGTGCCAGCAGTTTGGGGACCGAAAACACCGGGGAGCTGTCTTTT. This gives the protein CASSLGTENTGELSF. The rearrangement joins TRBV5-4 to TRBJ2-2; possibly TRBD1 or TRBD2 for D (5 bases each). Germline lookup yields CDR1 SGHNT and CDR2 YYREEE (reference sequence). CDR3 length: 15 amino acids.